This T cell receptor (beta chain) emerged from a study of shared clonotypes between healthy human individuals. General study points: The study sampled only blood, and tissue repertoires likely differ.

The CDR3 loop spans 16 amino acids. Germline V gene data show CDR1 as MNHEY and CDR2 as SMNVEV (reference sequence). The V and J ends lost 4 bases and 6 bases respectively, with 22 bases between them. As defined, naive CD8 cells were CD45RO-negative and positively selected for CCR7, with terminally differentiated effector memory CD45RA+ cells excluded. Of note for this clone: Antigen specificity is unknown.

For sorted subsets, 150 to 250 ng DNA per replicate equaled around 28,000 T cell genomes. Data came from immunoSEQ multiplex PCR; TCRdb stores just in-frame clones and leaves some out. The sample has around 1.9 million clones; roughly 95% are singletons. The source material was naive CD8+ T cells from PBMCs. The V call is TRBV27, the J call TRBJ2-7; a weak D match, TRBD2 (6 bases). This TCR derives from a man aged 18 to 30 in good health. Some clones in this sample may be carry-over from other donors' samples. CDR3 nucleotides: TGTGCCAGCAGTTCGTCTGCGGGACCCGTCCCCCTCGAGCAGTACTTC. Amino acids: CASSSSAGPVPLEQYF.